Sequencing of this T cell receptor (beta chain) was carried out in a study of glioma-infiltrating T cells. This clonotype has a count of ten or more. Amplification of TCR alpha and beta CDR3 regions from RNA used iRepertoire nested multiplex PCR. One entry per CDR3 protein results from TCRdb running MiXCR on the multiplex PCR reads. The sample has about 410,000 distinct CDR3 sequences, roughly two fifths seen once; the top ten hold around 12%. In germline, CDR1 is MNHEY, CDR2 SVGEGT. The CDR3 consists of 14 residues. V shed 4 bases and J shed 9 bases, with 13 bases lying between them. The material sequenced was glioma tissue, nonneoplastic brain tissue, or PBMCs (not recorded which). The gene calls are TRBV6-2 or TRBV6-3 and TRBJ1-6; D is undetermined. This sequence originates from a human donor with low-grade glioma or glioblastoma, undergoing nonglioma brain surgery, or in good health (not recorded which). This CDR3 is CASSSLRFGSPLHF. The DNA for the CDR3 is TGTGCCAGCAGTTCTCTTCGGTTCGGTTCACCCCTCCACTTT.